One sample yielded the 18 T cell receptor beta chains listed below, sequenced in a study of human T cells and chemical hapten exposure. Each CDR3 protein gets one entry after TCRdb re-called the RACE reads with MiXCR. The table lists about 120,000 distinct CDR3 sequences, about an eighth of them singletons. This sample's time point: patch test 1, 2 weeks after DPC sensitization. The treatment denotes: therapeutic diphenylcyclopropenone sensitization with weekly scalp DPC. The source material was whole blood, sampled in connection with sensitization to the hapten diphenylcyclopropenone (DPC). These receptors came from a woman aged 50 to 60 with alopecia areata. Some clones in this sample may be carry-over from other donors' samples.

This clonotype occurred a few times. The V and J genes are TRBV7-9 and TRBJ1-6, with D possibly matching TRBD1 (5 bases). The CDR3 length is 14 residues. V was trimmed by 1 base and J by 11 bases, leaving 12 bases between them. Per the germline V gene, CDR1 is SEHNR and CDR2 is FQNEAQ (reference sequence). In nucleotides, the CDR3 is TGTGCCAGCAGCTTAGATGATGGGGACCCACCCCTCCACTTT. It specifies CASSLDDGDPPLHF.

V is TRBV7-9 and J is TRBJ2-3; D perhaps matches TRBD1 (5 bases). V was cut by 2 bases and J by 2 bases, with 8 bases left in between. This CDR3 region has 14 residues. Germline V gene data show CDR1 as SEHNR and CDR2 as FQNEAQ (reference sequence). This CDR3 is CASSLRGLTDTQYF. In DNA, the CDR3 is TGTGCCAGCAGCTTAAGGGGCCTCACAGATACGCAGTATTTT. The whole variable domain, remainder taken from reference TRBV7-9 and TRBJ2-3, is DTGVSQNPRHKITKRGQNVTFRCDPISEHNRLYWYRQTLGQGPEFLTYFQNEAQLEKSRLLSDRFSAERPKGSFSTLEIQRTEQGDSAMYLCASSLRGLTDTQYFGPGTRLTVL.

This clonotype has at least ten counts. Here the CDR3 DNA reads TGCAGCGTTGAAAGGCAGATGAACACTGAAGCTTTCTTT. It codes for CSVERQMNTEAFF. J is TRBJ1-1 and V is TRBV29-1, with D unresolved. V lost 2 bases to trimming and J lost 0 bases, with 7 bases between them. Germline loops: CDR1 SQVTM, CDR2 ANQGSEA. CDR3 length: 13 residues.

This clonotype was detected ten times or more. The J gene is TRBJ1-5, the V gene TRBV6-2 or TRBV6-3; 7 bases are shared with TRBD1. Germline CDR1 is MNHEY and CDR2 is SVGEGT. The V segment lost 10 bases and the J segment 4 bases; nucleotides outside the gene matches: 10. This CDR3 is built from 14 residues. DNA for the CDR3: TGTGCCACCCTACGGGACAGCCGGAATCAGCCCCAGCATTTT. This codes for CATLRDSRNQPQHF.

A few counts support this clonotype. This rearrangement joins TRBV6-2 or TRBV6-3 to TRBJ1-4; D gene uncertain. V was trimmed by 7 bases and J by 0 bases, leaving 9 bases between them. This CDR3 contains 14 residues. CDR1 and CDR2 (germline): MNHEY, SVGEGT. The CDR3 DNA reads as TGTGCCAGCAACTGGGGTGCAACTAATGAAAAACTGTTTTTT. Amino acid sequence: CASNWGATNEKLFF.

As to this clonotype: A much larger clone differs from this one at a single base, so this may be a read error. The V call is TRBV2, the J call TRBJ1-1, with 8 bases that match TRBD1. The CDR3 consists of 14 residues. Germline V gene data show CDR1 as SNHLY and CDR2 as FYNNEI. V was pared by 3 bases and J by 13 bases, with 13 bases of the junction left unmatched. Here the CDR3 DNA reads TGTGCCAGCAGTGAGAGTGGGTCGGACAGGGAGGTTTTCTTT. Translating it yields CASSESGSDREVFF. The full variable domain, with the rest looked up from reference TRBV2 and TRBJ1-1, is EPEVTQTPSHQVTQMGQEVILRCVPISNHLYFYWYRQILGQKVEFLVSFYNNEISEKSEIFDDQFSVERPDGSNFTLKIRSTKLEDSAMYFCASSESGSDREVFFGQGTRLTVV.

This clonotype has a count of ten or more. The gene calls are TRBV7-9 and TRBJ1-1, with D uncertain. V was shortened by 10 bases and J by 2 bases, with 20 bases between the two germline ends. The CDR3 sequence is 15 residues long. Germline V lookup: CDR1 SEHNR, CDR2 FQNEAQ (reference sequence). CDR3 sequence reads: CAIHEGSNSNTEAFF. The CDR3 region has the DNA TGTGCCATTCACGAGGGTTCCAACTCCAACACTGAAGCTTTCTTT.

Ten or more counts support this clonotype. The V gene is TRBV7-6, the J gene TRBJ2-5; D not certain. V lost 5 bases and J lost 5, with 6 bases in between. Per the germline V gene, CDR1 is SGHVS and CDR2 is FNYEAQ. The CDR3 runs 11 residues. Here the CDR3 DNA reads TGTGCCAGCAGCGCAGCGGAGACCCAGTACTTC. Protein product: CASSAAETQYF.

This clonotype was counted at least ten times. CDR3 sequence reads: CASSLTGQGGGANVLTF. As DNA, the CDR3 is TGCGCCAGCAGCCTAACCGGACAGGGTGGCGGGGCCAACGTCCTGACTTTC. The chain recombines TRBV5-1 with TRBJ2-6; 8 nucleotides align to TRBD1. The length of the CDR3 is 17 residues. CDR1 and CDR2 from the germline V gene are SGHRS and YFSETQ. Trimming removed 4 bases from V and 4 bases from J; junction bases left unmatched: 10.

The chain recombines TRBV5-4 with TRBJ2-7; 11 nucleotides agree with TRBD2. This CDR3 is 15 amino acids long. Unmatched junction bases numbered 6, after V lost 1 base and J lost 6 bases. Germline-derived CDR1 and CDR2 are SGHNT and YYREEE (reference sequence). DNA of the CDR3: TGTGCCAGCAGCTTGCTTAGCGGGGGGGTCGGCGAGCAGTACTTC. It translates to CASSLLSGGVGEQYF.

This clonotype was detected many times. This sequence joins TRBV7-9 and TRBJ2-1; D gene unclear. The V end lost 4 bases, the J end lost 6 bases, and 10 bases lay between the germline ends. Germline values: CDR1 SEHNR, CDR2 FQNEAQ (reference sequence). This CDR3 contains 13 residues. The CDR3 DNA is TGTGCCAGCAGCTGGCCCAGTGGCAATGAGCAGTTCTTC. This gives the protein CASSWPSGNEQFF.

This clonotype occurred many times. The chain recombines TRBV19 with TRBJ2-3; D may correspond to TRBD1 or TRBD2 (5 bases each). Germline V gene lookup returns CDR1 LNHDA and CDR2 SQIVND (reference sequence). The CDR3 totals 16 residues. V dropped 0 bases and J dropped 0 bases, with 10 bases sitting between them. This chain's CDR3 is CASSIDLRGSTDTQYF. CDR3 DNA sequence: TGTGCCAGTAGTATAGATCTGAGGGGTAGCACAGATACGCAGTATTTT. The entire variable domain, with the rest obtained from reference TRBV19 and TRBJ2-3, is as follows: DGGITQSPKYLFRKEGQNVTLSCEQNLNHDAMYWYRQDPGQGLRLIYYSQIVNDFQKGDIAEGYSVSREKKESFPLTVTSAQKNPTAFYLCASSIDLRGSTDTQYFGPGTRLTVL.

This clonotype was seen only a few times. The chain carries TRBV7-6 and TRBJ1-2, with D perhaps matching TRBD1 (5 bases). In germline, CDR1 is SGHVS, CDR2 FNYEAQ. CDR3 length equals 15 residues. V lost 1 base to trimming and J lost 7 bases, with 16 bases between them. In DNA form, the CDR3 reads TGTGCCAGCAGCTTAGGAGGGGCCTCTTCAGGTGGCTACACCTTC. This translates into CASSLGGASSGGYTF. Combining the CDR3 with reference TRBV7-6 and TRBJ1-2 gives the whole variable domain GAGVSQSPRYKVTKRGQDVALRCDPISGHVSLYWYRQALGQGPEFLTYFNYEAQQDKSGLPNDRFSAERPEGSISTLTIQRTEQRDSAMYRCASSLGGASSGGYTFGSGTRLTVV.

This rearrangement joins TRBV18 to TRBJ2-1; tentatively, D is TRBD1 or TRBD2 (5 bases each). The CDR3 is made up of 14 amino acids. Trimming removed 6 bases at V and 3 bases at J, with 12 bases between. The germline gives CDR1 KGHSH, CDR2 LQKENI. DNA for the CDR3: TGTGCCAGCTCCCCCCGAGGGGTCTACAATGAGCAGTTCTTC. This sequence encodes CASSPRGVYNEQFF.

The J gene is TRBJ2-5, the V gene TRBV11-2; D may be TRBD1 (6 bases). Germline CDR1 SGHAT, CDR2 FQNNGV. Deletions cut 1 base from V and 3 bases from J, with 9 bases between. The CDR3 covers 14 residues. The CDR3 loop is CASSLVSGEETQYF. The CDR3 region has the DNA TGTGCCAGCAGCTTAGTGTCAGGGGAAGAGACCCAGTACTTC.

The chain has TRBV2 and TRBJ2-2; no clear D. CDR1 and CDR2 from the germline V gene are SNHLY and FYNNEI. Trimming took off 0 bases at V and 8 bases at J, with 10 bases between the two ends. The length of the CDR3 is 14 residues. CDR3 DNA: TGTGCCAGCAGTGAAGCCGGATCAATAGGGGAGCTGTTTTTT. Amino acid sequence: CASSEAGSIGELFF.

J is TRBJ1-1 and V is TRBV28; the D gene is possibly TRBD1 (5 bases). Per germline, CDR1 MDHEN and CDR2 SYDVKM. V lost 1 base and J 5 bases, leaving 11 bases between the germline ends. CDR3 length equals 14 residues. The CDR3 DNA follows: TGTGCCAGCAGTTTATTGGGGGTAGCGACTGAAGCTTTCTTT. Its translation is CASSLLGVATEAFF.

This clonotype was seen a handful of times. V and J are TRBV9 and TRBJ2-1; 10 bases map to TRBD2. The CDR3 is 14 amino acids. V shed 0 bases, J shed 12 bases, and the junction held 6 bases outside the gene matches. CDR1 is SGDLS and CDR2 is YYNGEE in the germline V gene. CDR3 in amino acids: CASSVDGLAGAQFF. CDR3 bases: TGTGCCAGCAGCGTAGATGGGCTAGCGGGGGCGCAGTTCTTC.